This T cell receptor beta chain was captured in a study of metastatic and nonmetastatic thyroid tumors (dated by TCRdb to 2018 to 2020). Study-level background: The researchers compared repertoires between peripheral blood samples and tumor or nodule tissue samples from patients with malignant or benign thyroid disease.

Only a few counts were recorded for this clone. Its antigen is not yet known. The record has no base qualities; no much larger clone is one base away. None of the patients had been given any treatment before thyroid surgery. Using T-cell receptor beta sequencing, the researchers looked back retrospectively at clinical samples from patients, gathered between the early 2010s and the late 2010s. What the work shows at the level of the full study, not this receptor alone: In both blood and tumor samples, malignant tumors were reported to have significantly higher TCR beta diversity than benign nodules.

The library was produced with PCR. Sequencing was carried out with an Illumina HiSeq 4000. High-throughput sequencing was used to profile the TCR beta-chain CDR3 region of every patient. As for the authors' bioinformatics: A classifier to discriminate distant-metastatic papillary thyroid cancer patients was built from CDR3 differences across clinicopathological groups. The Shannon index was used to assess repertoire diversity, and the Morisita-Horn index was used to assess tumor-blood repertoire similarity. Clones were called with MiXCR by TCRdb after fastp trimmed the public reads at Q25, and only in-frame beta chains were retained. For this entry, the V and J calls and clone size follow TCRdb and not the study's own pipeline. This sample comprises about 43,000 clones, 3.2% of them detected only once. The biggest ten clones account for around 9.9% of the sample. The origin of this receptor is a female donor with papillary thyroid cancer or a benign thyroid nodule (not recorded which). Some clones in this sample may be carry-over from other donors' samples. The sample was blood.

The CDR3 corresponds to CASSGAGGTDTQYF. The bases read TGTGCCAGCAGTGGGGCAGGAGGCACAGATACGCAGTATTTT. Recombination joined TRBV6-4 with TRBJ2-3; the D gene cannot be named for sure. CDR1 MRHNA and CDR2 SNTAGT were looked up in the germline V gene. The CDR3 has 14 amino acids, counting the end cysteine and phenylalanine. This entry keeps only the CDR3 DNA: 42 bases, framed from base 1. At the junction V is shortened by 4 bases and J by 1 base, with 9 bases in between.